Each of the 4 T cell receptor beta chains below was sequenced from the same sample in a study of cytomegalovirus exposure and HLA in healthy donors. In the PCR, 60 Vbeta and 13 Jbeta primers were used. Clones were read by immunoSEQ multiplex PCR, and TCRdb kept only the in-frame ones, dropping some. The data show 84,000 or so clones, with around 77% seen just once and 3.3% held by the top ten. Sequenced input: PBMCs. These receptor sequences come from a man aged 50 to 59 in good health and CMV-seronegative.

This clone has just a few counts. This chain joins TRBV6-5 and TRBJ1-5; D unclear. Between the trimmed V and J ends, which lost 6 bases and 1 base, there was a span of 7 bases. CDR1 and CDR2 (germline): MNHEY, SVGAGI. The CDR3 sequence is 13 residues long. CDR3 sequence (DNA): TGTGCCAGCAGCCAAACAAGCAATCAGCCCCAGCATTTT. Translation: CASSQTSNQPQHF.

The chain combines TRBV9 with TRBJ1-5; 7 bases map to TRBD1. Looked up from germline, CDR1 is SGDLS and CDR2 is YYNGEE. The CDR3 is made up of 15 amino acids. The V gene end was trimmed by 3 bases and the J gene end by 2 bases; junction bases not matched to a gene: 5. DNA of the CDR3: TGTGCCAGCAGCGAGACAGGGTCAGGCAATCAGCCCCAGCATTTT. Its translation: CASSETGSGNQPQHF. The full variable domain, in which reference TRBV9 and TRBJ1-5 provide the parts outside the CDR3, is DSGVTQTPKHLITATGQRVTLRCSPRSGDLSVYWYQQSLDQGLQFLIQYYNGEERAKGNILERFSAQQFPDLHSELNLSSLELGDSALYFCASSETGSGNQPQHFGDGTRLSIL.

The DNA of the CDR3 is TGTGCCACCGCCTCGCAAACAGGGTCCTATGGCTACACCTTC. Its translation is CATASQTGSYGYTF. V usage is TRBV6-6 and J usage is TRBJ1-2; D is perhaps TRBD1 (6 bases). Between the trimmed V and J ends, which lost 10 bases and 4 bases, there was a span of 19 bases. The germline V gene has CDR1 MNHNY and CDR2 SVGAGI (reference sequence). The CDR3 runs to 14 residues.

In nucleotides, the CDR3 is TGTGCCAGCAGTGGCGACAGTGGCGGCTACACCTTC. Translated: CASSGDSGGYTF. This chain connects TRBV28 to TRBJ1-2; D is possibly TRBD1 (5 bases). Looked up from germline, CDR1 is MDHEN and CDR2 is SYDVKM. The CDR3 loop spans 12 amino acids. V lost 5 bases, J lost 8 bases, and 12 bases lay in between.